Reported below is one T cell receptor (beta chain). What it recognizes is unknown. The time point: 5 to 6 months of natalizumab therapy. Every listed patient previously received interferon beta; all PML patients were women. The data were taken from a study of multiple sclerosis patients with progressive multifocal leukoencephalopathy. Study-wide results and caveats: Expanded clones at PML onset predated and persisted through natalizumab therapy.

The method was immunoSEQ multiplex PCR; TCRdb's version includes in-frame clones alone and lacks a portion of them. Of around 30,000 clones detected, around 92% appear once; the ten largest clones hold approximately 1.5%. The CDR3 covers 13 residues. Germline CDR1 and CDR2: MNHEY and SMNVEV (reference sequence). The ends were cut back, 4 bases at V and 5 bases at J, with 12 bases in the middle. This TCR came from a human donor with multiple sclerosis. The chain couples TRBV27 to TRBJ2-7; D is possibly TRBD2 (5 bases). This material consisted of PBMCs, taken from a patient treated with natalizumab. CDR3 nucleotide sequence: TGTGCCAGCAGTTCCGGACTGGTAAACGAGCAGTACTTC. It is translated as CASSSGLVNEQYF.